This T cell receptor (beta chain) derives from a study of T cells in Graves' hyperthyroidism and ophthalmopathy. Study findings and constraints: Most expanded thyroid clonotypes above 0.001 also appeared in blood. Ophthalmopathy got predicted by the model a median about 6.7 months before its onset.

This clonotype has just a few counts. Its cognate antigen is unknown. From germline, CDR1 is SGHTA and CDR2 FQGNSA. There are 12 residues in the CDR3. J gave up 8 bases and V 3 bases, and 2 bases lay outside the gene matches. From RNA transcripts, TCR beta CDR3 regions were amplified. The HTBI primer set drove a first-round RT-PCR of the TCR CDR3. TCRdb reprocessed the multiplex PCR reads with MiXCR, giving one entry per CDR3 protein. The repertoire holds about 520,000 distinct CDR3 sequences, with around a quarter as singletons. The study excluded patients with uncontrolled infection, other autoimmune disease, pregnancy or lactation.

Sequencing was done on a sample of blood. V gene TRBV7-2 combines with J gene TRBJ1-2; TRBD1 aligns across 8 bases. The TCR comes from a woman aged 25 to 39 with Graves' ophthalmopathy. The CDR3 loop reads CASSFRGHGYTF. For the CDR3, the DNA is TGTGCCAGCAGCTTCAGGGGGCACGGCTACACCTTC. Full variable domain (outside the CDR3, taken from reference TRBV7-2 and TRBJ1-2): GAGVSQSPSNKVTEKGKDVELRCDPISGHTALYWYRQSLGQGLEFLIYFQGNSAPDKSGLPSDRFSAERTGGSVSTLTIQRTQQEDSAVYLCASSFRGHGYTFGSGTRLTVV.